A selection of T cell receptor beta chains follows, all from one sample in a study of blood T cell repertoires in COVID-19. Data came from immunoSEQ multiplex PCR; TCRdb stores just in-frame clones and leaves some out. The top ten clones hold roughly 13% of a sample with roughly 61,000 clones, 73% of them seen once. The sample comprised peripheral blood. These receptors originate from a woman between 65 and 79 years old with acute or convalescent COVID-19. Each CDR3 is given with its conserved first and last residue. The D gene is left open where the match is weak. Part of the rows lack a size; the others show once, few, many or a class for expanded clones.

cdr3_aa	cdr3_nt	v_call	clone_size	j_call	d_call
CASSFGGYYEQYF	TGTGCCAGCAGCTTTGGGGGCTACTACGAGCAGTACTTC	TRBV7-9	few	TRBJ2-7	NA
CAFRDTYSNQPQHF	TGTGCCTTCCGGGACACCTATAGCAATCAGCCCCAGCATTTT	TRBV30	NA	TRBJ1-5	NA
CSVEGPLVAAAYGYTF	TGCAGCGTTGAAGGCCCCCTGGTAGCGGCCGCCTATGGCTACACCTTC	TRBV29-1	NA	TRBJ1-2	NA
CASSLRPFMGQGTGELFF	TGCGCCAGCAGCTTAAGGCCTTTTATGGGACAGGGCACCGGGGAGCTGTTTTTT	TRBV5-1	NA	TRBJ2-2	TRBD1
CASSPWGQGETYEQYF	TGTGCCAGCAGCCCCTGGGGACAGGGGGAAACCTACGAGCAGTACTTC	TRBV9	NA	TRBJ2-7	TRBD1
CASSLLAGGPGETQYF	TGCGCCAGCAGCTTGTTAGCGGGGGGGCCTGGAGAGACCCAGTACTTC	TRBV5-1	few	TRBJ2-5	TRBD2
CAWSQERGPQETQYF	TGTGCCTGGAGTCAGGAGCGGGGGCCCCAAGAGACCCAGTACTTC	TRBV30	NA	TRBJ2-5	TRBD2
CASEQGEDTEAFF	TGTGCCAGTGAACAGGGTGAGGACACTGAAGCTTTCTTT	TRBV2	many	TRBJ1-1	NA
CASSSSQPLVVPEAFF	TGTGCCAGCAGCTCTTCACAACCCCTAGTGGTCCCTGAAGCTTTCTTT	TRBV13	NA	TRBJ1-1	NA
CAISEGGGEETQYF	TGTGCCATCAGTGAGGGGGGAGGGGAAGAGACCCAGTACTTC	TRBV10-3	NA	TRBJ2-5	TRBD2
CASSSYAGGSAQHF	TGTGCCAGCAGTTCCTATGCGGGGGGTTCGGCCCAGCATTTT	TRBV28	NA	TRBJ1-5	NA
CSVEDSGGTNIQYF	TGCAGCGTTGAAGATTCAGGGGGTACGAACATTCAGTACTTC	TRBV29-1	once	TRBJ2-4	TRBD1
CASSPPSTSGGGGYTF	TGTGCCAGCTCACCACCGTCCACCTCGGGAGGCGGCGGCTACACCTTC	TRBV18	NA	TRBJ1-2	NA
CASSVVQGGTDTQYF	TGTGCCAGCAGCGTAGTTCAGGGGGGCACAGATACGCAGTATTTT	TRBV9	NA	TRBJ2-3	TRBD1
CASSPGSSKRGYSNQPQHF	TGTGCCAGCAGTCCCGGGTCTTCCAAAAGGGGGTATAGCAATCAGCCCCAGCATTTT	TRBV6-6	NA	TRBJ1-5	NA
CAWSHLTSGQGNQPQHF	TGTGCCTGGAGTCACCTCACATCGGGACAGGGGAATCAGCCCCAGCATTTT	TRBV30	NA	TRBJ1-5	TRBD1
CASSFGQSLTEAFF	TGTGCCAGCAGCTTCGGACAGTCCCTGACTGAAGCTTTCTTT	TRBV11-2	once	TRBJ1-1	NA
CASSSSPQGDTEAFF	TGCGCCAGCAGCTCCAGCCCCCAAGGGGACACTGAAGCTTTCTTT	TRBV5-1	NA	TRBJ1-1	NA
CASSPGREVAF	TGTGCCAGCAGCCCAGGGAGGGAGGTCGCCTTC	TRBV5-6	NA	TRBJ1-2	NA
CASSPPGGNGDTQYF	TGTGCCAGCTCACCTCCGGGTGGCAATGGAGATACGCAGTATTTT	TRBV18	NA	TRBJ2-3	NA
CASSPSGGRKAFF	TGTGCCAGCTCACCATCAGGGGGCAGAAAAGCTTTCTTT	TRBV18	NA	TRBJ1-1	TRBD1
CASSLFPRQEDGYTF	TGTGCCAGCAGCTTATTCCCTCGACAGGAGGATGGCTACACCTTC	TRBV7-9	few	TRBJ1-2	NA
CASSLRPTPGNYGYTF	TGTGCCAGTAGTCTCCGTCCTACACCAGGAAACTATGGCTACACCTTC	TRBV19	NA	TRBJ1-2	NA
CASSQDLAGGLYQETQYF	TGTGCCAGCAGCCAAGATCTAGCGGGGGGCCTGTACCAAGAGACCCAGTACTTC	TRBV4-2	NA	TRBJ2-5	TRBD2
CAWRKQGTNEKLFF	TGTGCCTGGAGGAAACAGGGGACTAATGAAAAACTGTTTTTT	TRBV30	NA	TRBJ1-4	TRBD1
CASSGQGSRTEAFF	TGTGCCAGCAGCGGACAGGGGTCGAGGACTGAAGCTTTCTTT	TRBV6-5	few	TRBJ1-1	TRBD1
CASSFLRGSANEKLFF	TGTGCCAGCAGCTTCTTGAGAGGGTCGGCTAATGAAAAACTGTTTTTT	TRBV5-6	NA	TRBJ1-4	NA
CASLAGGMAKNIQYF	TGTGCCAGTCTGGCAGGGGGGATGGCCAAAAACATTCAGTACTTC	TRBV19	many	TRBJ2-4	NA
CASSLVGGVETGEAFF	TGCGCCAGCAGCTTGGTAGGCGGGGTTGAAACGGGTGAAGCTTTCTTT	TRBV5-1	NA	TRBJ1-1	NA
CASGAAGIRGYTF	TGTGCCAGCGGGGCGGCAGGGATCAGGGGCTACACCTTC	TRBV12-3/TRBV12-4	NA	TRBJ1-2	NA
CASSLFDSSYNEQFF	TGTGCCAGCAGCTTATTTGACAGCTCCTACAATGAGCAGTTCTTC	TRBV7-2	NA	TRBJ2-1	NA